This T cell receptor (beta chain) was obtained from a study of human T cells and chemical hapten exposure. Findings and limits, study-wide: There was no change with DPC sensitization in TCRs above 1 in 1000 frequency.

Per the study methods: Sample TCR counts, which ranged from about 23,224 to 690,600, had a median of around 96,000. Via MiXCR, TCRdb re-called the RACE reads, giving one row per CDR3 protein. TCRdb's processing, not the study's, gives the V and J calls here. The sample includes a few hundred thousand distinct CDR3 sequences, roughly 4.8% of them seen just once. The germline V gene has CDR1 KGHSH and CDR2 LQKENI. The CDR3 length is 15 residues. The V segment lost 6 bases and the J segment 7 bases; nucleotides outside the gene matches: 13. As to time point: patch test 1, 2 weeks after DPC sensitization. The treatment here: therapeutic diphenylcyclopropenone sensitization with weekly scalp DPC. Alopecia patients deemed DPC-suitable, aged 18 to 70, excluding pregnancy. It was from unfractionated whole blood that total RNA was extracted. About this clonotype itself: What it binds is unknown.

Sequenced here: whole blood, sampled in connection with sensitization to the hapten diphenylcyclopropenone (DPC). The chain employs TRBV18 and TRBJ2-7, with TRBD1 matching 9 bases. This sequence originates from a woman aged 45-65 years with alopecia areata. Some clones in this sample may be carry-over from other donors' samples. The CDR3 coding sequence is TGTGCCAGCTCGCCGACCGGGACAGGGCTTGGTGAGCAGTACTTC. As protein: CASSPTGTGLGEQYF.